These 19 T cell receptor beta chains originate from one sample sequenced in a study of OX40 agonist ivuxolimab in advanced cancers. Data came from immunoSEQ multiplex PCR; TCRdb stores just in-frame clones and leaves some out. Seen here are about 63,000 clones, roughly 89% observed once, and the top ten hold around 12%. Here the sequenced sample was CD4+ or CD8+ T cells sorted from blood, taken in a trial of the OX40 agonist ivuxolimab. These receptors were collected from an adult with an advanced solid tumor such as melanoma, head and neck, liver or kidney cancer.

The chain is built from TRBV27 and TRBJ2-7, with 12 bases that match TRBD2. CDR1 is MNHEY and CDR2 is SMNVEV in the germline V gene (reference sequence). The CDR3 length is 13 residues. The V gene end was trimmed by 4 bases and the J gene end by 6 bases; junction bases not matched to a gene: 1. CDR3 in amino acids: CASSSGLAGEQYF. CDR3 coding DNA: TGTGCCAGCAGTTCGGGACTAGCGGGCGAGCAGTACTTC.

The rearrangement uses TRBV7-8 and TRBJ2-3; no clear D gene. V lost 1 base to trimming and J lost 1 base, with 6 bases between them. The CDR3 runs 14 residues. Germline V lookup: CDR1 SGHVS, CDR2 FQNEAQ. CDR3 loop: CASSLGYRTDTQYF. For the CDR3, the DNA is TGTGCCAGCAGCTTAGGTTACCGCACAGATACGCAGTATTTT.

The gene calls are TRBV13 and TRBJ2-3, with 9 bases aligning to TRBD1. Germline CDR1 PRHDT, CDR2 FYEKMQ (reference sequence). The CDR3 consists of 15 residues. V shed 5 bases, J shed 2 bases, and the junction held 5 bases outside the gene matches. CDR3 DNA: TGTGCCAGCAGCCAGGGGACAGGGAACACAGATACGCAGTATTTT. Its translation: CASSQGTGNTDTQYF.

The chain links TRBV4-2 to TRBJ2-1; TRBD2 is a possible D gene (6 bases). With 1 base removed from V and 5 bases from J, the gap between germline ends came to 12 bases. CDR3 length equals 15 residues. Germline CDR1 is LGHNA and CDR2 is YNFKEQ. The CDR3 sequence is CASSQVAGGDNEQFF. For the CDR3, the DNA is TGTGCCAGCAGCCAAGTGGCCGGGGGAGACAATGAGCAGTTCTTC.

The chain recombines TRBV29-1 with TRBJ2-7; D is unresolved. The CDR3 has 12 amino acids. Trimming took off 4 bases at V and 2 bases at J, with 9 bases between the two ends. CDR1 SQVTM and CDR2 ANQGSEA come from the germline V gene. The DNA of the CDR3 is TGCAGCGTTGTTTCTGGGACCTACGAGCAGTACTTC. As protein: CSVVSGTYEQYF.

In DNA, the CDR3 is TGTGCCAGCAGTGGGACAGGGGGATTTGGCGAGCAGTACTTC. This translates into CASSGTGGFGEQYF. The chain joins TRBV27 to TRBJ2-7; TRBD1 aligns across 11 bases. The CDR3 runs to 14 residues. The V and J ends lost 5 bases and 6 bases, in that order; junction bases with no gene match: 6. The germline V gene encodes CDR1 MNHEY and CDR2 SMNVEV (reference sequence).

The sample holds one count of this clone. In DNA, the CDR3 is TGTGCCAGCAGCACGACTAGCGGGGGACTCACAGATACGCAGTATTTT. It is translated as CASSTTSGGLTDTQYF. The chain uses TRBV28 and TRBJ2-3; 12 positions match TRBD2. In germline, CDR1 is MDHEN, CDR2 SYDVKM. The trim removed 6 bases at V and 2 bases at J, leaving 6 bases unmatched. The CDR3 sequence is 16 residues long. Looking up the rest from reference TRBV28 and TRBJ2-3 gives the full variable domain: DVKVTQSSRYLVKRTGEKVFLECVQDMDHENMFWYRQDPGLGLRLIYFSYDVKMKEKGDIPEGYSVSREKKERFSLILESASTNQTSMYLCASSTTSGGLTDTQYFGPGTRLTVL.

The gene calls are TRBV5-1 and TRBJ2-2, with no clear D. The CDR3 consists of 14 residues. V lost 0 bases and J 6 bases, leaving 9 bases between the germline ends. Germline CDR1 is SGHRS and CDR2 is YFSETQ. The CDR3 region is CASSLAELAGELFF. The CDR3 nucleotides are TGCGCCAGCAGCTTGGCCGAGCTAGCCGGGGAGCTGTTTTTT.

J is TRBJ2-7 and V is TRBV10-3, with TRBD2 matching over 11 bases. Looked up from germline, CDR1 is ENHRY and CDR2 is SYGVKD. The CDR3 runs to 16 residues. V gave up 3 bases and J gave up 1 base; unmatched junction bases: 5. CDR3 residues: CAISDIASGRSYEQYF. CDR3 in DNA: TGTGCCATCAGTGACATCGCTAGCGGGAGGTCCTACGAGCAGTACTTC.

The chain couples TRBV18 to TRBJ2-7; D remains ambiguous. V lost 8 bases and J lost 2, with 10 bases in between. Germline V gives CDR1 KGHSH, CDR2 LQKENI. The CDR3 runs to 12 residues. The CDR3: CASPLYPYEQYF. CDR3 sequence (DNA): TGTGCCAGCCCCCTTTATCCCTACGAGCAGTACTTC.

This clone was observed once. V and J are TRBV4-1 and TRBJ2-1, with 10 positions matching TRBD2. The V gene end was trimmed by 3 bases and the J gene end by 3 bases; junction bases not matched to a gene: 5. This CDR3 region has 16 residues. Germline values: CDR1 MGHRA, CDR2 YSYEKL. CDR3 protein: CASSHSGLADYNEQFF. The CDR3, as DNA: TGCGCCAGCAGCCATAGCGGACTAGCGGACTACAATGAGCAGTTCTTC.

J is TRBJ1-3 and V is TRBV5-1; 10 bases are shared with TRBD1. Unmatched junction bases numbered 10, after V lost 4 bases and J lost 0 bases. In germline, CDR1 is SGHRS, CDR2 YFSETQ. The CDR3 sequence is 18 residues long. Here the CDR3 DNA reads TGCGCCAGCAGCGGGGTTGGGACAGGGGCTTCCTCTGGAAACACCATATATTTT. It yields the protein CASSGVGTGASSGNTIYF.

The chain combines TRBV4-1 with TRBJ2-3, with D possibly being TRBD2 (6 bases). V lost 0 bases and J lost 6, with 7 bases in between. Looked up from germline, CDR1 is MGHRA and CDR2 is YSYEKL. The CDR3 is made up of 13 amino acids. This chain's CDR3 is CASSQDRGDTQYF. CDR3 in DNA: TGCGCCAGCAGCCAAGATCGGGGGGATACGCAGTATTTT.

The gene calls are TRBV28 and TRBJ2-3; no clear D gene. The germline gives CDR1 MDHEN, CDR2 SYDVKM. Trimming took 2 bases from V and 1 from J, leaving 10 bases between them. This CDR3 spans 15 amino acids. CDR3 coding DNA: TGTGCCAGCAGTTTAGAGCCCGCCGGCACAGATACGCAGTATTTT. Residues: CASSLEPAGTDTQYF.

Only one count was recorded for this clone. The CDR3 DNA reads TGTGCCAGCAGCGACATCTCCTACAATGAGCAGTTCTTC. As protein: CASSDISYNEQFF. V is TRBV5-6 and J is TRBJ2-1; D not certain. CDR3 length: 13 amino acids. V dropped 4 bases and J dropped 0 bases, with 5 bases sitting between them. The germline gives CDR1 SGHDT, CDR2 YYEEEE.

The V and J genes are TRBV5-4 and TRBJ2-1, with 8 bases lining up with TRBD1. Losses at the gene ends were 0 bases for V and 10 bases for J; bases not matched to a gene: 6. The CDR3 is made up of 14 amino acids. Per germline, CDR1 SGHNT and CDR2 YYREEE (reference sequence). The CDR3 DNA reads as TGTGCCAGCAGCTTGGACAGGGGGGTTTCCGAGCAGTTCTTC. The encoded protein is CASSLDRGVSEQFF.

The chain is built from TRBV29-1 and TRBJ1-1; tentatively, D is TRBD1 (5 bases). Trimming removed 6 bases from V and 7 bases from J, with 15 bases in between. There are 12 residues in the CDR3. In germline, CDR1 is SQVTM, CDR2 ANQGSEA. CDR3 nucleotides: TGCAGCGTCGGGGTGTGGGGCGATGAAGCTTTCTTT. Encoded protein: CSVGVWGDEAFF. The full variable domain, in which reference TRBV29-1 and TRBJ1-1 provide the parts outside the CDR3, is SAVISQKPSRDICQRGTSLTIQCQVDSQVTMMFWYRQQPGQSLTLIATANQGSEATYESGFVIDKFPISRPNLTFSTLTVSNMSPEDSSIYLCSVGVWGDEAFFGQGTRLTVV.

In its sample, this clone was seen a few times. The chain uses TRBV6-4 and TRBJ2-3; 9 bases are shared with TRBD2. The length of the CDR3 is 15 residues. With V trimmed by 5 bases and J by 0 bases, 3 bases remained unmatched. The germline V gene has CDR1 MRHNA and CDR2 SNTAGT. CDR3 coding DNA: TGTGCCAGCAGTAAAGCGGGGGGTAGCACAGATACGCAGTATTTT. Encoded protein: CASSKAGGSTDTQYF.

In the case of this clone: The junction and the germline gene differ at one end; a read error may be behind it. Different DNA sequences within this sample yield the same CDR3. The genes are TRBV11-2 and TRBJ1-1; D is perhaps TRBD1 (5 bases). The CDR3 spans 15 residues. Germline values: CDR1 SGHAT, CDR2 FQNNGV. DNA of the CDR3: TGTGCCAGCAGCCTAGGCGGGGGGGAGAACACTGAAGCCTTCTTT. It translates to CASSLGGGENTEAFF.